This T cell receptor (beta chain) is from a study of cytomegalovirus exposure and HLA in healthy donors. J gave up 2 bases and V 1 base, and 3 bases lay outside the gene matches. Germline lookup yields CDR1 LGHNT and CDR2 FRNRAP. The CDR3 totals 16 residues. Amplification used 60 Vbeta primers and 13 Jbeta primers. Per the authors' pipeline: Counted up in a later analysis, unique TCR beta chains came to 65 million to 100 million, with about 10 million shared. Produced via immunoSEQ multiplex PCR; TCRdb's table is partial and in-frame only. V and J calls and clone size are given by that table; D and trimming were obtained from the DNA. Of 110,000 or so clones in the sample, approximately 71% were seen once.

The receptor was derived from a man aged 35-49 years in good health and CMV-seronegative. The sample comprised PBMCs. The chain recombines TRBV12-5 with TRBJ2-5, with 11 bases matching TRBD2. The CDR3 protein is CASGLAGLAGQETQYF. The DNA for the CDR3 is TGTGCTAGTGGTTTGGCTGGACTAGCGGGTCAAGAGACCCAGTACTTC.